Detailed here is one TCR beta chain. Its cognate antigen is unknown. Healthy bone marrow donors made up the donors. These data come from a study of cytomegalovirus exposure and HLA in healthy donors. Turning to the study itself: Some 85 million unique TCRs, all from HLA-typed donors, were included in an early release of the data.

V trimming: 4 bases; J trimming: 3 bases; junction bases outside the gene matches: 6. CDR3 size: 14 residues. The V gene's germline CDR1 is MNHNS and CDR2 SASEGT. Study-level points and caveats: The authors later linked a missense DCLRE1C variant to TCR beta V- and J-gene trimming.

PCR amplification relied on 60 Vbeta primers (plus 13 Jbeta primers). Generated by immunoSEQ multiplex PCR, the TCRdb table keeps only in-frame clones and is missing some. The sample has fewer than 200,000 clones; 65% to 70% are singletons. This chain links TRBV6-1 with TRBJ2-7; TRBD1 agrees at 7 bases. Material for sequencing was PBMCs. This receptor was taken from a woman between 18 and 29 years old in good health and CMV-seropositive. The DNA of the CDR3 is TGTGCCAGCAGTGTCGGACAGGAGATCTACGAGCAGTACTTC. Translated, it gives CASSVGQEIYEQYF.